The present TCR beta chain was sequenced within a study of blood T cells in healthy people across ages. For the study at large: T cells yielded about one barcoded beta molecule per two cells through template switching.

Germline-derived CDR1 and CDR2 are LGHDT and YNNKEL (reference sequence). The CDR3 length is 16 residues. Trimming took 7 bases from V and 0 from J; bases not matched to a gene: 7. With a J-beta primer mix and a sample-barcoded 5' primer, a second PCR ran about 6 to 11 cycles. A single record per CDR3 protein comes from TCRdb applying MiXCR to the 5' RACE reads. The sample holds 1.5 million to 1.8 million distinct CDR3 sequences, about 42% seen once. To note about this clonotype: Its antigen is unknown.

General study findings and limits: Conclusively comparing naive with antigen-experienced cells was impossible with unsorted PBMCs.

Every sample yielded at least 6.5 million isolated PBMCs. There were at least 5 micrograms of total RNA extracted from every sample. The chain couples TRBV3-1 to TRBJ2-5; 11 bases match TRBD2. Sequencing used blood. The receptor comes from a woman aged 18 to 35 in good health. Here the CDR3 DNA reads TGTGCCAGCACTACTAGCGGGAGAGCTTACCAAGAGACCCAGTACTTC. Residues: CASTTSGRAYQETQYF.